This T cell receptor (beta chain) was sequenced for a study of CD8+CD57+ T cells in acquired aplastic anemia. It was patients with CD8+CD57+ cell expansion by flow cytometry who were chosen for sequencing. Each of the patients presented with severe acquired aplastic anemia. Trimming took 4 bases from V and 1 from J; bases not matched to a gene: 7. The V gene's germline CDR1 is SGHVS and CDR2 FQNEAQ. The CDR3 covers 15 residues. This clonotype was found many times. Genomic DNA constituted the template upon which TCR beta VDJ and CDR3 profiling was performed. TCRdb re-analysed the reads in MiXCR, keeping a single row per CDR3 protein. The sample shows hundreds of thousands of distinct CDR3 sequences, 25% to 40% of them seen only once.

The chain uses TRBV7-8 and TRBJ2-7, with 7 bases aligning to TRBD1. Sequencing was carried out using sorted CD4+, CD8+, or CD8+CD57+ T cells (not recorded which) from PBMCs. The TCR comes from a human donor with aplastic anemia. The CDR3 sequence: CASSYHRDSSYEQYF. CDR3 DNA: TGTGCCAGCAGCTACCACCGGGACAGTTCCTACGAGCAGTACTTC.